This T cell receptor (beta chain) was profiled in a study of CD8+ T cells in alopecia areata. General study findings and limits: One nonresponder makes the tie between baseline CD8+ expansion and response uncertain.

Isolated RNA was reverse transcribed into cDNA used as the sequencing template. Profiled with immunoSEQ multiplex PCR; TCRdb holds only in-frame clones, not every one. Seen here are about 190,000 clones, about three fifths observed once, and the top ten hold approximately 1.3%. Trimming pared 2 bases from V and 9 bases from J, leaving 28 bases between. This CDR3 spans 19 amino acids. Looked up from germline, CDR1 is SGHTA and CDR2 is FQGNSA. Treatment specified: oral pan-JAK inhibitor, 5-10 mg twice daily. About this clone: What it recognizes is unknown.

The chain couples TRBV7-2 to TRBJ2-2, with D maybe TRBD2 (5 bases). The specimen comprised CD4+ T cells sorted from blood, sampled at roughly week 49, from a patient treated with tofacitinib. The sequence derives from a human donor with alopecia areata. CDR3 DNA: TGTGCCAGCAGCTTATTGGGGTTTTCGGCGGTGCTTCCGGGGAGGGAGCTGTTTTTT. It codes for CASSLLGFSAVLPGRELFF.